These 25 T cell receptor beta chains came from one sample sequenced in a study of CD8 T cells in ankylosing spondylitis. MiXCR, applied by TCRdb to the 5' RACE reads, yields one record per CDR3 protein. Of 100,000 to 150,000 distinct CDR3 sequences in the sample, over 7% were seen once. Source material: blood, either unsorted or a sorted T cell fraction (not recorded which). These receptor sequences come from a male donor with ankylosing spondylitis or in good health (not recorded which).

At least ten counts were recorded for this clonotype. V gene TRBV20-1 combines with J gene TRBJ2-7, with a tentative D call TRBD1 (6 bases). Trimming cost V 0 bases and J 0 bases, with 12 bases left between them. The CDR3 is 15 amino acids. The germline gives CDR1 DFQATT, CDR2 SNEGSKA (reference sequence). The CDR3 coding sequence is TGCAGTGCTAGAGATCTCGGACAGAGCTCCTACGAGCAGTACTTC. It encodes CSARDLGQSSYEQYF.

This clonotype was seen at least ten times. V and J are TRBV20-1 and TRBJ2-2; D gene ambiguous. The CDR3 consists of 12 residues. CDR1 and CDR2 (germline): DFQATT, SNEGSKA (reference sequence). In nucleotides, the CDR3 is TGCACGGCGGCCACGAGCACCGGGGAGCTGTTTTTT. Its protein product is CTAATSTGELFF.

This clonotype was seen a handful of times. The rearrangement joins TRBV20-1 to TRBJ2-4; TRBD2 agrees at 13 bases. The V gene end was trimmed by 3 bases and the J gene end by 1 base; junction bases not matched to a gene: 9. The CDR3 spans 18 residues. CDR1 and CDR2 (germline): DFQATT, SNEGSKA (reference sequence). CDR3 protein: CSARGGGLAGEAKNIQYF. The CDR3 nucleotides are TGCAGTGCTAGGGGGGGTGGACTAGCGGGAGAGGCCAAAAACATTCAGTACTTC.

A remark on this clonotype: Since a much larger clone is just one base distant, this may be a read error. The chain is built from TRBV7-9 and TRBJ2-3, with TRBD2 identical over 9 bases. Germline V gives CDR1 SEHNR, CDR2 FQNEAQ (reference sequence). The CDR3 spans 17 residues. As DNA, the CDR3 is TGTGCCAGCAGCTTCTTTACGACTAGCGGCTACACAGATCCGCAGTATTTT. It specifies CASSFFTTSGYTDPQYF.

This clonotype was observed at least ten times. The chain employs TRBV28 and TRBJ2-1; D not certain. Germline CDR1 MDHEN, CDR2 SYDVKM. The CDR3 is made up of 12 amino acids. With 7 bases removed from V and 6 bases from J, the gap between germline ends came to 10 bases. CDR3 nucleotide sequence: TGTGCCAGCACGGCTGAGCCCAATGAGCAGTTCTTC. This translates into CASTAEPNEQFF. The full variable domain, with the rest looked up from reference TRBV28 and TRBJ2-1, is DVKVTQSSRYLVKRTGEKVFLECVQDMDHENMFWYRQDPGLGLRLIYFSYDVKMKEKGDIPEGYSVSREKKERFSLILESASTNQTSMYLCASTAEPNEQFFGPGTRLTVL.

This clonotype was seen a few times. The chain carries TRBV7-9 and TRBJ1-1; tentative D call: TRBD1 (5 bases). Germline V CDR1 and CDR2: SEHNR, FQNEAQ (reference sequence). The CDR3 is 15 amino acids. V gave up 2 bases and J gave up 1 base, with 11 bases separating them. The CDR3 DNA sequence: TGTGCCAGCAGCTTAATCGGCGGGACGAACACTGAAGCTTTCTTT. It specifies CASSLIGGTNTEAFF.

The CDR3 nucleotides are TGTGCCACCACAGCGGGAGCTACAGATACGCAGTATTTT. Translated, it gives CATTAGATDTQYF. The J gene is TRBJ2-3, the V gene TRBV24-1; 8 bases align to TRBD2. In germline, CDR1 is KGHDR, CDR2 SFDVKD. After removal of 8 bases from V and 3 bases from J, the junction contained 3 bases not matched to a gene. This CDR3 spans 13 amino acids.

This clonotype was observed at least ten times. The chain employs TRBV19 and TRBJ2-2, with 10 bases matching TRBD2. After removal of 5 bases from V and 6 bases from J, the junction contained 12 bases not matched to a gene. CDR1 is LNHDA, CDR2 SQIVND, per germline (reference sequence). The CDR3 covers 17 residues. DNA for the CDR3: TGTGCCAGTAGTCCAGGGCTCCTAGCGGGAGTTTCCGGGGAGCTGTTTTTT. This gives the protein CASSPGLLAGVSGELFF.

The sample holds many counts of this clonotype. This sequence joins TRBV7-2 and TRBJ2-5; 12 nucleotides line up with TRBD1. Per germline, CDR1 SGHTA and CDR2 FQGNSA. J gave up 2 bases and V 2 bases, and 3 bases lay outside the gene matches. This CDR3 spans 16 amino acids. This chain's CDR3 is CASSLWDRGLQETQYF. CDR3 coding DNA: TGTGCCAGCAGCTTATGGGACAGGGGGCTTCAAGAGACCCAGTACTTC.

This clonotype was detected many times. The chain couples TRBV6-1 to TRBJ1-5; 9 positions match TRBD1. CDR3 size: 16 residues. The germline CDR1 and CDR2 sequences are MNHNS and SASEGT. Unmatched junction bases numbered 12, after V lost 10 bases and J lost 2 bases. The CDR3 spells CATRDRVLEGNQPQHF. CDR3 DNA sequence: TGTGCCACCCGGGACAGGGTACTTGAGGGCAATCAGCCCCAGCATTTT.

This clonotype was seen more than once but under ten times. CDR3 region: CASSLRGWDEQFF. The CDR3 DNA reads TGTGCCAGCAGCTTAAGGGGGTGGGATGAGCAGTTCTTC. V is TRBV7-2 and J is TRBJ2-1, with a tentative D call TRBD1 (6 bases). This CDR3 comprises 13 residues. The germline gives CDR1 SGHTA, CDR2 FQGNSA. Trimming took off 2 bases at V and 8 bases at J, with 10 bases between the two ends.

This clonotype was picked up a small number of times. The CDR3 region is CSARPILIEGGGPYNEQFF. The CDR3 DNA reads as TGCAGTGCTAGACCAATTCTCATCGAAGGGGGAGGGCCCTACAATGAGCAGTTCTTC. The gene calls are TRBV20-1 and TRBJ2-1, with D possibly being TRBD2 (7 bases). Germline lookup yields CDR1 DFQATT and CDR2 SNEGSKA (reference sequence). This CDR3 comprises 19 residues. Trimming shortened V by 2 bases and J by 2 bases, and 25 bases separated the two germline ends.

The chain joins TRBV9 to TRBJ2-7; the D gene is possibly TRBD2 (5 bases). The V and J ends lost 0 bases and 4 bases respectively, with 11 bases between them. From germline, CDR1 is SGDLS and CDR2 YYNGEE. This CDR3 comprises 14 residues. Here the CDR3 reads CASSVASFTYEQYF. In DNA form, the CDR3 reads TGTGCCAGCAGCGTAGCTAGCTTTACGTACGAGCAGTACTTC.

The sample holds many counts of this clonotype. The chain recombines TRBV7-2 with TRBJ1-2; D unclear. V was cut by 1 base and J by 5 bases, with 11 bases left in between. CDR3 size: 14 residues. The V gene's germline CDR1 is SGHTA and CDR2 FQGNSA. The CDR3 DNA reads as TGTGCCAGCAGCTTAGACTCAGGTGATTATGGCTACACCTTC. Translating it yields CASSLDSGDYGYTF.

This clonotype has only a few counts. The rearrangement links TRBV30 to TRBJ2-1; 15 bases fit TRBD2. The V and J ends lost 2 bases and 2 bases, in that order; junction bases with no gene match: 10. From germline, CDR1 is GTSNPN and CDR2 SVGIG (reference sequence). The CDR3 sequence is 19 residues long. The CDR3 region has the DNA TGTGCCTGGAGTAGGAGGACTAGCGGGAGGGCGAGGCCCTACAATGAGCAGTTCTTC. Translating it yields CAWSRRTSGRARPYNEQFF.

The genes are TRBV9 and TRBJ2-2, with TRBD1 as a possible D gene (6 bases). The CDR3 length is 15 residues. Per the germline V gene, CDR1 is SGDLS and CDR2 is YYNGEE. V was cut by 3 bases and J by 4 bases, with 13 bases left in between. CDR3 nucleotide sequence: TGTGCCAGCAGCGCACAGGGCGACGGCACCGGGGAGCTGTTTTTT. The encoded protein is CASSAQGDGTGELFF.

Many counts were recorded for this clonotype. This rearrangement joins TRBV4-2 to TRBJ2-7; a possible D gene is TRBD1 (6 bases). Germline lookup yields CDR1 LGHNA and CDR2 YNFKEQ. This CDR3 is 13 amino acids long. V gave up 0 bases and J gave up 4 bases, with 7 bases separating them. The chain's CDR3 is CASSQDRGYEQYF. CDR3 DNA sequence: TGTGCCAGCAGCCAAGACAGGGGTTACGAGCAGTACTTC.

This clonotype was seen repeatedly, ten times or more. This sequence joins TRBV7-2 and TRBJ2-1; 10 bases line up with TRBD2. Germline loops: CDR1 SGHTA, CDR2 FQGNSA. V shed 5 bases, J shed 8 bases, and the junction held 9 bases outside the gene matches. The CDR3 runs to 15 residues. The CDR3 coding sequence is TGTGCCAGCAGCCTGACTAGCGGGTCATTCGATGAGCAGTTCTTC. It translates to CASSLTSGSFDEQFF.

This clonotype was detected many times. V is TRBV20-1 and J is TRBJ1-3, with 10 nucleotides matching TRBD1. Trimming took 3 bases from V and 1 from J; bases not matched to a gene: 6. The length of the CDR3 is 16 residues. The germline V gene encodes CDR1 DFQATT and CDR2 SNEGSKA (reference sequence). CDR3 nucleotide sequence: TGCAGTGCTAGGAGGGGACAGGGGACTTCTGGAAACACCATATATTTT. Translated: CSARRGQGTSGNTIYF.

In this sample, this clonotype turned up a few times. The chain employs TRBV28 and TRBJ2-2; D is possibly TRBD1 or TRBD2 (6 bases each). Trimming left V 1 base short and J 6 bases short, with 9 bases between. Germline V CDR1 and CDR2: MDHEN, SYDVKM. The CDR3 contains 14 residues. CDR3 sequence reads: CASSLSGAPGELFF. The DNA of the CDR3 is TGTGCCAGCAGTTTATCGGGGGCGCCCGGGGAGCTGTTTTTT.

CDR3 in DNA: TGTGCCAGCTCCCAGGCGCGGGAGACCCAGTACTTC. This codes for CASSQARETQYF. The V gene is TRBV7-9, the J gene TRBJ2-5; D not resolved. Trimming shortened V by 8 bases and J by 5 bases, and 12 bases separated the two germline ends. CDR3 size: 12 residues. The germline V gene encodes CDR1 SEHNR and CDR2 FQNEAQ (reference sequence). The whole variable domain, filled in from reference TRBV7-9 and TRBJ2-5, reads DTGVSQNPRHKITKRGQNVTFRCDPISEHNRLYWYRQTLGQGPEFLTYFQNEAQLEKSRLLSDRFSAERPKGSFSTLEIQRTEQGDSAMYLCASSQARETQYFGPGTRLLVL.

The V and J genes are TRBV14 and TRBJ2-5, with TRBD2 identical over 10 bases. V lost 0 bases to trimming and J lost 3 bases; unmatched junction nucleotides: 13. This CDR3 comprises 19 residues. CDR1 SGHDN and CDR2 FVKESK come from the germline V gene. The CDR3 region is CASSQDRGAGGPWKETQYF. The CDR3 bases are TGTGCCAGCAGCCAAGATCGGGGAGCGGGAGGGCCGTGGAAAGAGACCCAGTACTTC.

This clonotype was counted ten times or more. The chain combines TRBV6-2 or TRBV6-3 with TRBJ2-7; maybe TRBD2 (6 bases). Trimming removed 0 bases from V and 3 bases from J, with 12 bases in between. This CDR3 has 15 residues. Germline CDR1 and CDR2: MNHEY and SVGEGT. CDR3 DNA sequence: TGTGCCAGCAGTTACTCGAGCGGGTTTCACTACGAGCAGTACTTC. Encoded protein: CASSYSSGFHYEQYF.

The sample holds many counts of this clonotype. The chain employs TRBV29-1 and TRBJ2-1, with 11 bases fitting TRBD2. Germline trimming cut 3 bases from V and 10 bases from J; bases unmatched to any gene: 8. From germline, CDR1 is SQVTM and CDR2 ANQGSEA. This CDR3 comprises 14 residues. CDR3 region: CSVDTSGSRKEQFF. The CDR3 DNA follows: TGCAGCGTTGATACTAGCGGGAGTCGGAAGGAGCAGTTCTTC.

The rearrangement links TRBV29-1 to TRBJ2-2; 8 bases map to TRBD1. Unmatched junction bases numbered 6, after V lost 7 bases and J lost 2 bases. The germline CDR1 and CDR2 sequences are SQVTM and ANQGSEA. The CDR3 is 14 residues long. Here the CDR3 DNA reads TGCAGCGCTCTGGACAGGGCAAACACCGGGGAGCTGTTTTTT. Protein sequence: CSALDRANTGELFF.